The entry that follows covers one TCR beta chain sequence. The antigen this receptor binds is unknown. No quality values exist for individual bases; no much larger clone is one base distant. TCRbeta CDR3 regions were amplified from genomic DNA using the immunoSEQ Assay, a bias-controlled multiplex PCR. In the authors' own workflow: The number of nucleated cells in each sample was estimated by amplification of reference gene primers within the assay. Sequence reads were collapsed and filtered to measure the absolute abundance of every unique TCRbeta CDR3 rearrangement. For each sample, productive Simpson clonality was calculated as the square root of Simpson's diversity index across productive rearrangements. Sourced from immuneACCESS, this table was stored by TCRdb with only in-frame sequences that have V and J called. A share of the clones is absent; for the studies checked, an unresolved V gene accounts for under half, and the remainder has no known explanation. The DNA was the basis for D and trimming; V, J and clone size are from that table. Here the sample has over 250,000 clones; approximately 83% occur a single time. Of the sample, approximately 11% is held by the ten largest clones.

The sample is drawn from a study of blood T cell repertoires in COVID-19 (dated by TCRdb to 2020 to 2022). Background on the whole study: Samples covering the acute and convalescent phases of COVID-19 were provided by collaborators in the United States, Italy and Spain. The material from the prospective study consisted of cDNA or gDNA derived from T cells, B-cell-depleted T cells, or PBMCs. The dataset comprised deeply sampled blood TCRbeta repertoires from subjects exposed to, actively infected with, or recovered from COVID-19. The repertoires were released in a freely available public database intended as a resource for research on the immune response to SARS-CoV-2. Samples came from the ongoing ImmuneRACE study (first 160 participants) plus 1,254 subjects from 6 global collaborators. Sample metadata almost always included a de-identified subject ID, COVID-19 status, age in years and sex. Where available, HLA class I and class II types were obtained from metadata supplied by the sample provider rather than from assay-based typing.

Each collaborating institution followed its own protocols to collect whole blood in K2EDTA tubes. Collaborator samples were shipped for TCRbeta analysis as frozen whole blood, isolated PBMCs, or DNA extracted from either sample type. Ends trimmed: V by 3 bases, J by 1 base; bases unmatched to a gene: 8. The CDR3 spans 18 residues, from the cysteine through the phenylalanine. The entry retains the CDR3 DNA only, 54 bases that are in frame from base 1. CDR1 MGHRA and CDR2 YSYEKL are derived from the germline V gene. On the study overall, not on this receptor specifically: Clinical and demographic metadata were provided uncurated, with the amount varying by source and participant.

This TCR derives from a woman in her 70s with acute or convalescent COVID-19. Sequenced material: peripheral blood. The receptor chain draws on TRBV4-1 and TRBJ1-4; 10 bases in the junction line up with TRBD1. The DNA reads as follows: TGCGCCAGCAGCCACTTTAGGGGACAGGGGAAAACTAATGAAAAACTGTTTTTT. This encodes CASSHFRGQGKTNEKLFF.